This TCR beta chain derives from a study of cytomegalovirus exposure and HLA in healthy donors. V dropped 7 bases and J dropped 10; count of bases not matched to a gene: 10. Per the germline V gene, CDR1 is WSHSY and CDR2 is SAAADI. The CDR3 has 15 residues. Use of 60 Vbeta and 13 Jbeta primers characterized the PCR. Produced via immunoSEQ multiplex PCR; TCRdb's table is partial and in-frame only. The sample contains some 100,000 clones, roughly 80% of which appear only once. Donors consisted of healthy bone marrow donors. Study outcomes and limitations: A reported reduction in N-insertions relative to the roughly 700-donor mean was seen in an Asian-associated ancestry cluster in a later analysis. Researchers catalogued some 160 TCR beta chains as cytomegalovirus-associated. Later on, analysis showed that most CMV-associated TCR beta chains appeared to be HLA-restricted.

On this clone: What it recognizes is unknown.

The source material was PBMCs. The V gene is TRBV10-2, the J gene TRBJ1-6, with TRBD1 matching 10 bases. The clonotype was recovered from a man in his fifties in good health and CMV-seropositive. The CDR3 sequence: CASKVGGTGVSPLHF. DNA of the CDR3: TGCGCCAGCAAAGTTGGCGGGACAGGGGTCTCACCCCTCCACTTT.